This TCR beta chain was identified during a study of blood T cell repertoires in COVID-19. About the study: T cells, B-cell-depleted T cells, or PBMCs supplied cDNA or gDNA.

This clone was detected only once. V lost 0 bases and J 13 bases, leaving 10 bases between the germline ends. Per the germline V gene, CDR1 is GTSNPN and CDR2 is SVGIG (reference sequence). The CDR3 is 11 amino acids. Libraries were prepared by immunoSEQ multiplex PCR; TCRdb keeps only in-frame clonotypes and omits some of them. The table lists a few hundred thousand clones, roughly 88% of them singletons. The chain links TRBV30 to TRBJ2-1; TRBD2 is a possible D gene (5 bases). The TCR comes from a man over 45 with COVID-19, enrolled during active disease. The specimen was peripheral blood. Here the CDR3 DNA reads TGTGCCTGGAGTGTAGGAGGAGGACAGTTCTTC. It encodes CAWSVGGGQFF. Full variable domain (outside the CDR3, taken from reference TRBV30 and TRBJ2-1): SQTIHQWPATLVQPVGSPLSLECTVEGTSNPNLYWYRQAAGRGLQLLFYSVGIGQISSEVPQNLSASRPQDRQFILSSKKLLLSDSGFYLCAWSVGGGQFFGPGTRLTVL.